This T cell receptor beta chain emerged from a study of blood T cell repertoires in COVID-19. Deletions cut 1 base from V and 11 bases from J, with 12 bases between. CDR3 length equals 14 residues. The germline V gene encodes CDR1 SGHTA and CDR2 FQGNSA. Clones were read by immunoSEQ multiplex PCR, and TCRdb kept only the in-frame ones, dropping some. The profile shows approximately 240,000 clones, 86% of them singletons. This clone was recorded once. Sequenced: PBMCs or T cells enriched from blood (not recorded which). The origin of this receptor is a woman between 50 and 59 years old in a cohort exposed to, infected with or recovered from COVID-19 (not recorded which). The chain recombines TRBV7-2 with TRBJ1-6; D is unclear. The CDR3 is CASSLGLFGAPLHF. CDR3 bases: TGTGCCAGCAGCTTAGGTCTGTTCGGAGCACCCCTCCACTTT.